This T cell receptor beta chain was retrieved from a study of blood T cell repertoires in COVID-19. The assay was immunoSEQ multiplex PCR, and TCRdb's table has in-frame clones only and misses some. The sample has about 100,000 clones, about 76% seen once. This receptor was obtained from a human donor in a cohort sampled during active COVID-19. The specimen sequenced was peripheral blood.

The CDR3 DNA is TGCAGCGTGGGGGGACAGGGGGCTGAGGAGACCCAGTACTTC. Translating gives CSVGGQGAEETQYF. The chain is built from TRBV29-1 and TRBJ2-5, with 12 positions matching TRBD1. The CDR3 has 14 amino acids. The V and J ends lost 6 bases and 5 bases, in that order; junction bases with no gene match: 7. Germline assignment: CDR1 SQVTM and CDR2 ANQGSEA.